Presented here are 20 T cell receptor beta chains from one specimen sequenced in a study of CXCR3-negative and CXCR3-positive naive CD8 T cells. The method, 5' RACE with UMI labels, was used to prepare the TRB cDNA libraries. Reprocessing the 5' RACE reads, TCRdb reports a single entry for every CDR3 protein and omits DNA. Across some 40,000 distinct CDR3 sequences, the top ten clones capture approximately 15% of the sample. Specimen: memory CD8+ T cells from blood. These receptors came from a human donor in good health. Some clones in this sample may be carry-over from other donors' samples.

V usage is TRBV9 and J usage is TRBJ2-1; TCRdb returns TRBD1, unconfirmable since there is no DNA. The CDR3 is made up of 15 amino acids. Per germline, CDR1 SGDLS and CDR2 YYNGEE. CDR3 protein: CASSVVPDTYNEQFF. The whole variable domain, filled in from reference TRBV9 and TRBJ2-1, reads DSGVTQTPKHLITATGQRVTLRCSPRSGDLSVYWYQQSLDQGLQFLIQYYNGEERAKGNILERFSAQQFPDLHSELNLSSLELGDSALYFCASSVVPDTYNEQFFGPGTRLTVL.

This rearrangement joins TRBV25-1 to TRBJ2-5; TCRdb lists TRBD1, though no DNA is available to test this call. This CDR3 has 15 amino acids. Germline V gives CDR1 MGHDK, CDR2 SYGVNS. CDR3 sequence: CASSALQGMGETQYF.

This chain joins TRBV6-2 or TRBV6-3 and TRBJ2-3; the D call of TRBD2 rests on TCRdb alone, since no DNA is present to check it. Germline loops: CDR1 MNHEY, CDR2 SVGEGT. CDR3 length: 17 amino acids. CDR3 amino acids: CASIHHGTTTSTDTQYF.

V and J are TRBV9 and TRBJ1-1. The CDR3 has 14 amino acids. Germline CDR1 is SGDLS and CDR2 is YYNGEE. The CDR3 sequence: CASSVGGGSTEAFF.

V usage is TRBV27 and J usage is TRBJ1-2. The length of the CDR3 is 11 residues. The germline gives CDR1 MNHEY, CDR2 SMNVEV (reference sequence). The chain's CDR3 is CASSSGFGYTF.

CDR3 in amino acids: CASINRGLSSQDTQYF. The chain couples TRBV6-2 or TRBV6-3 to TRBJ2-3; TCRdb picks TRBD1, but there is no DNA to check that call. In germline, CDR1 is MNHEY, CDR2 SVGEGT. This CDR3 contains 16 residues.

The V gene is TRBV27, the J gene TRBJ2-5; TCRdb indicates TRBD1, and absent DNA this call remains unverified. This CDR3 contains 16 residues. Germline V gene data show CDR1 as MNHEY and CDR2 as SMNVEV (reference sequence). CDR3 region: CASSLSGTGAWETQYF.

The rearrangement links TRBV29-1 to TRBJ1-1; TCRdb indicates TRBD1, and absent DNA this call remains unverified. The CDR3 contains 13 residues. Germline V gene lookup returns CDR1 SQVTM and CDR2 ANQGSEA. The CDR3 reads CSVDAGSATEAFF.

V and J are TRBV23-1 and TRBJ2-1; the TRBD1 assignment by TCRdb is unverifiable without DNA. TRBV23-1 is classed as an ORF, of uncertain function. The CDR3 contains 14 residues. CDR3 amino acids: CASSQRGNYNEQFF.

J is TRBJ1-6 and V is TRBV15; TCRdb reports TRBD1, a call that lacks DNA to check it against. The germline CDR1 and CDR2 sequences are LNHNV and YYDKDF (reference sequence). The CDR3 runs to 14 residues. The CDR3 spells CATSSGQGGLPLHF.

This sequence joins TRBV12-3 or TRBV12-4 and TRBJ1-1. This CDR3 contains 14 residues. CDR3 amino acids: CASSFRRPNTEAFF.

The rearrangement joins TRBV24-1 to TRBJ2-2; TCRdb designates TRBD1, a call that cannot be tested without DNA. This CDR3 is 15 amino acids long. Germline lookup yields CDR1 KGHDR and CDR2 SFDVKD. The CDR3 here is CATSEGTGNTGELFF.

The gene calls are TRBV6-4 and TRBJ2-2; TCRdb indicates TRBD1, and absent DNA this call remains unverified. Germline assignment: CDR1 MRHNA and CDR2 SNTAGT. The CDR3 spans 16 residues. The chain's CDR3 is CASSGQGNANTGELFF.

The chain carries TRBV6-5 and TRBJ2-7. This CDR3 has 14 residues. Germline CDR1 MNHEY, CDR2 SVGAGI. CDR3 sequence reads: CANSDGQASYEQYF.

V and J are TRBV28 and TRBJ2-7. Germline-derived CDR1 and CDR2 are MDHEN and SYDVKM. The CDR3 contains 15 residues. CDR3 loop: CASSRLTSELYEQYF.

CDR3 region: CASSQQGDTYGYTF. The chain couples TRBV7-9 to TRBJ1-2; the TCRdb D gene call, TRBD1, has no DNA to confirm it. CDR1 and CDR2 from the germline V gene are SEHNR and FQNEAQ (reference sequence). The CDR3 consists of 14 residues.

The gene calls are TRBV4-1 and TRBJ2-2. CDR3 size: 17 residues. Looked up from germline, CDR1 is MGHRA and CDR2 is YSYEKL. CDR3 protein: CASSQSADTSNTGELFF.

The chain couples TRBV5-5 to TRBJ2-1. The CDR3 is made up of 13 amino acids. Per germline, CDR1 SGHKS and CDR2 YYEKEE (reference sequence). The CDR3 sequence: CASNLKTYNEQFF.

The J gene is TRBJ2-2, the V gene TRBV5-6; the D gene TCRdb calls, TRBD1, cannot be checked with no DNA. CDR3 length equals 15 residues. The germline gives CDR1 SGHDT, CDR2 YYEEEE. The CDR3 loop is CASGAGTENTGELFF.

The genes are TRBV25-1 and TRBJ1-2; TCRdb lists TRBD1, though no DNA is available to test this call. The CDR3 covers 11 residues. The germline gives CDR1 MGHDK, CDR2 SYGVNS. The CDR3 reads CASWTGYGYTF.